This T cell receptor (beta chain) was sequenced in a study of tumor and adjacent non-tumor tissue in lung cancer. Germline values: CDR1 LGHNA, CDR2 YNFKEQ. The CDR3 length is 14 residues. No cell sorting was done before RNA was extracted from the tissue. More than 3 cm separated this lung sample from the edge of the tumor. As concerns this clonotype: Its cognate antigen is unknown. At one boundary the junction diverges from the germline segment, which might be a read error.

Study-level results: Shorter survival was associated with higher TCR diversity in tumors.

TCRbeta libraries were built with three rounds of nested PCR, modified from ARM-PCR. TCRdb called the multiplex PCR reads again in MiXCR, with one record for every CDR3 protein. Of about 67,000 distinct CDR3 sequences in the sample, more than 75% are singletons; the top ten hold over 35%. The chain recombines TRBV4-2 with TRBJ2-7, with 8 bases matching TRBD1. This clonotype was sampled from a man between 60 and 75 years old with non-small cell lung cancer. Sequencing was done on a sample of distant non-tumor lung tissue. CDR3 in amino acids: CASSPTGDRDGQYF. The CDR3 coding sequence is TGCGCCAGCAGCCCGACAGGGGATAGGGACGGGCAGTACTTC.